This T cell receptor beta chain comes out of a study of T cell responses to AZD1222 COVID-19 vaccine. Assay used: immunoSEQ multiplex PCR; TCRdb lists only in-frame clones, some missing. The data contain 150,000 to 200,000 clones, approximately 94% of them singletons. With regard to this clone: Its antigen remains unidentified.

Overall study results and limits: Elevations in Spike-specific TCR breadth and depth followed administration of two AZD1222 doses.

V was clipped by 4 bases and J by 5 bases, with 11 bases between them. The CDR3 is 13 amino acids. The germline CDR1 and CDR2 sequences are LNHDA and SQIVND (reference sequence). The material sequenced was peripheral blood, taken on day 0 of AZD1222 vaccination. This clonotype was obtained from an adult in good health. The chain joins TRBV19 to TRBJ2-5; D perhaps matches TRBD2 (6 bases). CDR3 nucleotides: TGTGCCAGTAGTAGGTGGAGCGGGGAGACCCAGTACTTC. Residues: CASSRWSGETQYF.